Listed below are T cell receptor beta chains from one sample, sequenced in a study of cytomegalovirus exposure and HLA in healthy donors. Produced via immunoSEQ multiplex PCR; TCRdb's table is partial and in-frame only. This sample yields about 91,000 clones, of which 64% are seen a single time; roughly 2.1% belongs to the top ten. The sequencing input was PBMCs. The receptors originated from a human donor in good health. The CDR3 runs from the conserved cysteine through the conserved F or W. Each record gives: clone size, CDR3 length, V gene, D gene, J gene, CDR3 protein, CDR3 DNA. The D gene is left open where the match is weak. The size of a clone is reported for some rows only, either as once, few or many, or as a class for expanded clones.

.	15	TRBV7-8	TRBD1	TRBJ1-2	CASSSQGPEIYGYTF	TGTGCCAGCAGCTCACAGGGGCCCGAGATCTATGGCTACACCTTC
.	12	TRBV10-3	.	TRBJ2-3	CAIRTGRDTQYF	TGTGCCATCAGGACAGGGAGGGATACGCAGTATTTT
.	15	TRBV19	TRBD2	TRBJ2-7	CASSPGLAGGYEQYF	TGTGCCAGTAGCCCCGGACTAGCGGGGGGCTACGAGCAGTACTTC
.	16	TRBV2	TRBD1	TRBJ2-5	CASSDDRGGVGETQYF	TGTGCCAGCAGCGACGACAGGGGAGGAGTCGGAGAGACCCAGTACTTC
.	16	TRBV4-1	.	TRBJ1-2	CASSQDFDSDFDGYTF	TGCGCCAGCAGCCAAGATTTCGATTCTGACTTCGATGGCTACACCTTC
.	18	TRBV7-9	TRBD1	TRBJ2-7	CASSLGLMGTAPSYEQYF	TGTGCCAGCAGCTTAGGTCTAATGGGGACAGCACCTTCCTACGAGCAGTACTTC
.	16	TRBV6-1	.	TRBJ1-1	CASSEFRRGANTEAFF	TGTGCCAGCAGTGAATTTAGGAGGGGCGCGAACACTGAAGCTTTCTTT
.	15	TRBV2	.	TRBJ2-7	CASSRPGRGSYEQYF	TGTGCCAGCAGTCGCCCGGGACGGGGGTCCTACGAGCAGTACTTC
once	17	TRBV4-3	.	TRBJ2-3	CASSLGVSGDWADTQYF	TGCGCCAGCAGCCTAGGGGTGTCGGGGGATTGGGCAGATACGCAGTATTTT
.	15	TRBV18	TRBD2	TRBJ2-7	CASSLLLARHYEQYF	TGTGCCAGCTCCCTATTACTAGCGCGCCACTACGAGCAGTACTTC
.	15	TRBV9	TRBD2	TRBJ2-4	CASSFGGGAQNIQYF	TGTGCCAGCAGCTTTGGCGGGGGGGCTCAGAACATTCAGTACTTC
.	17	TRBV7-3	TRBD1	TRBJ1-6	CASSLMGRGPRNSPLHF	TGTGCCAGCAGCTTAATGGGAAGGGGGCCTCGTAATTCACCCCTCCACTTT
few	16	TRBV10-3	.	TRBJ2-1	CAISASVRAGYNEQFF	TGTGCCATCAGTGCATCCGTTAGGGCGGGGTACAATGAGCAGTTCTTC
.	16	TRBV10-3	.	TRBJ1-1	CAALPGRPDKNTEAFF	TGTGCCGCCCTCCCAGGGAGGCCGGACAAGAACACTGAAGCTTTCTTT
.	13	TRBV29-1	TRBD2	TRBJ2-3	CSARGGRGGTQYF	TGCAGCGCCCGCGGGGGACGAGGTGGTACGCAGTATTTT
few	15	TRBV6-1	.	TRBJ1-5	CASSAVAGSNQPQHF	TGTGCCAGCAGTGCGGTGGCGGGCAGCAATCAGCCCCAGCATTTT
.	14	TRBV7-2	.	TRBJ1-5	CASSLASGNQPQHF	TGTGCCAGCAGCTTAGCCTCAGGGAATCAGCCCCAGCATTTT
.	16	TRBV27	.	TRBJ2-3	CASSLWASLSTDTQYF	TGTGCCAGCAGTTTATGGGCTAGCCTCAGCACAGATACGCAGTATTTT
.	16	TRBV4-1	.	TRBJ2-2	CASSQARILNTGELFF	TGCGCCAGCAGCCAAGCCAGGATCCTGAACACCGGGGAGCTGTTTTTT
.	17	TRBV4-3	TRBD2	TRBJ2-7	CASSQDLTSGGHREQYF	TGCGCCAGCAGCCAAGATTTAACTAGCGGGGGCCATCGGGAGCAGTACTTC
.	15	TRBV9	TRBD2	TRBJ2-1	CASSVGTSGGNEQFF	TGTGCCAGCAGCGTTGGGACTAGCGGGGGCAATGAGCAGTTCTTC
.	19	TRBV27	TRBD1	TRBJ1-4	CASRFHGQGAEATNEKLFF	TGTGCCAGCAGATTTCACGGACAGGGGGCAGAAGCAACTAATGAAAAACTGTTTTTT
.	15	TRBV5-6	.	TRBJ2-7	CASSFSWDTTYEQYF	TGTGCCAGCAGCTTCTCCTGGGACACCACCTACGAGCAGTACTTC
once	14	TRBV18	.	TRBJ1-2	CASSPRSGGYGYTF	TGTGCCAGCTCACCCCGGTCGGGGGGCTATGGCTACACCTTT
.	13	TRBV11-2	TRBD1	TRBJ2-5	CASSLEPGTAQYF	TGTGCCAGCAGCTTAGAGCCCGGGACAGCCCAGTACTTC
few	14	TRBV29-1	TRBD1	TRBJ2-1	CSVEADRPYNEQFF	TGCAGCGTTGAAGCGGACAGGCCCTACAATGAGCAGTTCTTC
.	15	TRBV5-1	TRBD2	TRBJ2-5	CASSSLSSGYETQYF	TGCGCCAGCAGCTCCCTATCTAGCGGATACGAGACCCAGTACTTC
.	13	TRBV7-9	.	TRBJ1-5	CASGRDSNQPQHF	TGTGCCAGCGGGAGGGACAGCAATCAGCCCCAGCATTTT
few	13	TRBV6-6	TRBD1	TRBJ1-2	CASGPADRDGYTF	TGTGCCAGCGGACCCGCGGACAGGGATGGCTACACCTTC
.	14	TRBV30	.	TRBJ1-1	CAWTRDWTSAEAFF	TGTGCCTGGACCAGGGACTGGACTAGCGCTGAAGCTTTCTTT
.	15	TRBV7-2	.	TRBJ1-5	CASSLQGNSNQPQHF	TGTGCCAGCAGCTTACAGGGGAATAGCAATCAGCCCCAGCATTTT
few	12	TRBV6-1	.	TRBJ1-1	CASSRTDSEAFF	TGTGCCAGCAGCCGAACAGACAGTGAAGCTTTCTTT
.	15	TRBV7-2	TRBD1	TRBJ2-7	CASSFSGQDAYEQYF	TGTGCCAGCAGCTTCTCAGGACAGGATGCCTACGAGCAGTACTTC
.	13	TRBV9	TRBD1	TRBJ1-1	CASSVRQGTEAFF	TGTGCCAGCAGCGTGAGACAGGGCACTGAAGCTTTCTTT
.	14	TRBV25-1	.	TRBJ2-5	CASSVAGRAETQYF	TGTGCCAGCAGTGTGGCAGGGCGAGCGGAGACCCAGTACTTC
.	13	TRBV9	.	TRBJ2-5	CASSPGLQETQYF	TGTGCCAGCAGCCCGGGACTTCAAGAGACCCAGTACTTC
.	14	TRBV6-6	.	TRBJ2-5	CASSYSSVQETQYF	TGTGCCAGCAGTTACTCATCCGTACAAGAGACCCAGTACTTC
.	15	TRBV5-8	TRBD1	TRBJ1-3	CASSPTGGSGNTIYF	TGTGCCAGCAGCCCGACAGGGGGCTCTGGAAACACCATATATTTT
.	16	TRBV11-2	TRBD2	TRBJ2-5	CASSRITSGARETQYF	TGTGCCAGCAGCCGTATCACTAGCGGGGCGCGAGAGACCCAGTACTTC
once	16	TRBV5-3	TRBD2	TRBJ2-5	CARSLSSGGASEAQYF	TGTGCCAGAAGCTTGAGTAGCGGGGGGGCCTCAGAGGCCCAGTACTTC
.	17	TRBV5-1	TRBD1	TRBJ1-6	CASSLDLQGAYNSPLHF	TGCGCCAGCAGCTTGGACCTTCAGGGGGCCTATAATTCACCCCTCCACTTT